A selection of T cell receptor beta chains follows, all from one sample in a study of T cell changes during pregnancy in multiple sclerosis. Profiling relied on immunoSEQ multiplex PCR, and the TCRdb table lists in-frame clones only, not all of them. The data show 40,000 to 50,000 clones, almost 95% seen once. The source material was CD8+ T cells from peripheral blood mononuclear cells, sampled in the first trimester of pregnancy. The receptor source for this set is a female donor with multiple sclerosis, enrolled in a pregnancy study. CDR3s include the opening cysteine and the closing phenylalanine or tryptophan. The D gene is left open where the match is weak. Clone size, where shown, is once, few, many, or a class for clones that have expanded.

D	V	size	J	DNA	CDR3
-	TRBV4-1	-	TRBJ1-4	TGCGCCAGCAGCGGCGAAAGAGGCCTTAATGAAAAACTGTTTTTT	CASSGERGLNEKLFF
-	TRBV7-9	-	TRBJ1-1	TGTGCCAGCAGCCCCTATGGGGCAAGAGGGAACACTGAAGCTTTCTTT	CASSPYGARGNTEAFF
-	TRBV27	-	TRBJ2-1	TGTGCCAGCAGCTTGAGCGGGTTCTACAATGAGCAGTTCTTC	CASSLSGFYNEQFF
TRBD2	TRBV9	-	TRBJ2-3	TGTGCCAGCAGCGTAGAAGGGACTAGCGGCACAGATACGCAGTATTTT	CASSVEGTSGTDTQYF
-	TRBV7-9	-	TRBJ2-7	TGTGCCAGCAGCTTAGGATCATCGCACTTATCCTACGAGCAGTACTTC	CASSLGSSHLSYEQYF
-	TRBV7-9	-	TRBJ2-1	TGTGCCAGCAGCCCCGGGGTTCATGAGCAGTTCTTC	CASSPGVHEQFF
-	TRBV6-1	-	TRBJ1-1	TGTGCCAGCACCTCGGGGGTTACTGAAGCTTTCTTT	CASTSGVTEAFF
-	TRBV4-1	-	TRBJ2-7	TGCGCCAGCAGCCAAACCACGAGCTCCTACGAGCAGTACTTC	CASSQTTSSYEQYF
TRBD2	TRBV9	-	TRBJ2-5	TGTGCCAGCAGTGCCAGCGGGGTGGTTGAGCTGGAGACCCAGTACTTC	CASSASGVVELETQYF
TRBD1	TRBV7-9	-	TRBJ2-6	TGTGCCAGCAGCTTGTCCTGGGACAGACCTGGGGCCAACGTCCTGACTTTC	CASSLSWDRPGANVLTF
-	TRBV14	-	TRBJ1-2	TGTGCCAGCAGCGCGGAACCCATTATGGGCTACACCTTC	CASSAEPIMGYTF
-	TRBV4-2	-	TRBJ1-3	TGTGCCAGCAGCCAAACAGTGGGAAACACCATATATTTT	CASSQTVGNTIYF
-	TRBV28	-	TRBJ1-2	TGTGCCAGCAGAGCTTATGACTATGGCTACACCTTC	CASRAYDYGYTF
-	TRBV4-2	once	TRBJ1-1	TGTGCCAGCAGCCAAAGACAGAGCCTGAACACTGAAGCTTTCTTT	CASSQRQSLNTEAFF
TRBD1	TRBV7-3	-	TRBJ1-1	TGTGCCAGCAGCCCAGGACAGGGGTTGAACACTGAAGCTTTCTTT	CASSPGQGLNTEAFF
-	TRBV7-9	-	TRBJ1-3	TGTGCCACCCCGCCCGAAACAGGAAACACCATATATTTT	CATPPETGNTIYF
-	TRBV12-5	-	TRBJ2-7	TGTGCTAGTGCCCCGTGGACTTACGAGCAGTACTTC	CASAPWTYEQYF
-	TRBV4-2	-	TRBJ2-2	TGTGCCAGCAGCCGAGAGGCCGTGACCGGGGAGCTGTTTTTT	CASSREAVTGELFF
TRBD1	TRBV7-8	-	TRBJ1-1	TGTGCCAGCAGCCAGGACAGGGGGACTGAAGCTTTCTTT	CASSQDRGTEAFF
TRBD1	TRBV4-1	-	TRBJ1-1	TGCGCCAGCAGCCACCTAGAAGGACAGGGGGTGGAACGGGACACTGAAGCTTTCTTT	CASSHLEGQGVERDTEAFF
TRBD1	TRBV11-3	-	TRBJ2-7	TGTGCCAGCAGCCTAACACAGGGGTACGAGCAGTACTTC	CASSLTQGYEQYF
TRBD1	TRBV7-2	-	TRBJ1-6	TGTGCCAGCAGCTCGACAGGGGGGGGTTCACCCCTCCACTTT	CASSSTGGGSPLHF
-	TRBV9	-	TRBJ2-3	TGTGCCAGCAGCGTAACCTCGGATGGGAGCGGAAGCACAGATACGCAGTATTTT	CASSVTSDGSGSTDTQYF
-	TRBV11-2	-	TRBJ2-7	TGTGCCAGCAGCCCAGGCGGGGGCCCCGAGCAGTACTTC	CASSPGGGPEQYF
-	TRBV14	-	TRBJ1-1	TGTGCCAGCAGCCCCCGAGACAGGAACACTGAAGCTTTCTTT	CASSPRDRNTEAFF
-	TRBV19	-	TRBJ1-1	TGTGCCAGTAGTAAAGGACTCAACACTGAAGCTTTCTTT	CASSKGLNTEAFF
-	TRBV18	-	TRBJ2-1	TGTGCCAGCTCACCAGGGTCTGATAGCGGTGAGTTTGCGGAGCAGTTCTTC	CASSPGSDSGEFAEQFF
TRBD1	TRBV28	once	TRBJ1-1	TGTGCCAGCAGTTTTGATGAAGGGACAGGGGGCACGGGGACTGAAGCTTTCTTT	CASSFDEGTGGTGTEAFF
-	TRBV28	-	TRBJ1-5	TGTGCCAGCAGTTTACTCTTCCGGGGTACGGGCAATCAGCCCCAGCATTTT	CASSLLFRGTGNQPQHF
-	TRBV4-2	-	TRBJ2-3	TGTGCCAGCAGCCAAGGATTGGGGGGTACAGATACGCAGTATTTT	CASSQGLGGTDTQYF
TRBD1	TRBV12-5	-	TRBJ1-2	TGTGCTAGTGGTCCAACACAGGGGTCTAACTATGGCTACACCTTC	CASGPTQGSNYGYTF
-	TRBV9	-	TRBJ2-1	TGTGCCAGCAATTCCGGGGAGAGTCTGTACAATGAGCAGTTCTTC	CASNSGESLYNEQFF
-	TRBV19	-	TRBJ2-7	TGTGCCAGTAGGCGAGGGGGAAGTTCGGACGAGCAGTACTTC	CASRRGGSSDEQYF
TRBD2	TRBV7-9	-	TRBJ2-3	TGTGCCAGCAGCCGTAGCGGGGGGGCAACAGATACGCAGTATTTT	CASSRSGGATDTQYF
-	TRBV10-3	once	TRBJ1-2	TGTGCCATCAGTGAACCGGGACTGATTTTCGGCTACACCTTC	CAISEPGLIFGYTF
-	TRBV4-2	-	TRBJ1-2	TGTGCCAGCAGCCAAGAGAGGTCGACAGTTGGGGGCTACACCTTC	CASSQERSTVGGYTF
TRBD1	TRBV4-3	-	TRBJ2-1	TGCGCCAGCAGCCAAGGGACAGGGACGAGAAATGAGCAGTTCTTC	CASSQGTGTRNEQFF
TRBD1	TRBV11-3	-	TRBJ2-2	TGTGCCAGCAGCTTCGGTCAGGGGGCATTCGGCGGGGAGCTGTTTTTT	CASSFGQGAFGGELFF
TRBD1	TRBV27	once	TRBJ1-1	TGTGCCAGCAGTCCCGGGACAGATAACACTGAAGCTTTCTTT	CASSPGTDNTEAFF
-	TRBV9	-	TRBJ2-2	TGTGCCAGCAGGAAAGAGGGCGGGGAGCTGTTTTTT	CASRKEGGELFF
TRBD1	TRBV10-3	-	TRBJ1-1	TGTGCCATCACCCCCGCTACAGGGGGGAACACTGAAGCTTTCTTT	CAITPATGGNTEAFF
-	TRBV29-1	-	TRBJ2-1	TGCAGCGCCGTCGGGGGGCATGAGGGCAATGAGCAGTTCTTC	CSAVGGHEGNEQFF